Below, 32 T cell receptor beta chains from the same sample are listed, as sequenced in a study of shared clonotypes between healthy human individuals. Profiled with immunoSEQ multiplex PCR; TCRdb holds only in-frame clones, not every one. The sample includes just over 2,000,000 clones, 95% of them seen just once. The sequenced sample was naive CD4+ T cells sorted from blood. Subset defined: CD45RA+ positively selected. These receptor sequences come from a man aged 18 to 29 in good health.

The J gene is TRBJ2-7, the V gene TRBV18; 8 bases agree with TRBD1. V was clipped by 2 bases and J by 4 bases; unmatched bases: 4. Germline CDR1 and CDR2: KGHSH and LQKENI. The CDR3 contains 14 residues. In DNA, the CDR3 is TGTGCCAGCTCACCAGGACAGGGTCAGTACGAGCAGTACTTC. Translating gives CASSPGQGQYEQYF. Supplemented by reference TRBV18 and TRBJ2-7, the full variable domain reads NAGVMQNPRHLVRRRGQEARLRCSPMKGHSHVYWYRQLPEEGLKFMVYLQKENIIDESGMPKERFSAEFPKEGPSILRIQQVVRGDSAAYFCASSPGQGQYEQYFGPGTRLTVT.

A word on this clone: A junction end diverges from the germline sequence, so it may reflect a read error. The chain's CDR3 is CAWSDPAPRTPRGIYFSF. The CDR3 DNA reads TGTGCCTGGAGTGATCCAGCACCTAGGACTCCCCGCGGGATCTACTTCTCTTTC. This sequence joins TRBV30 and TRBJ2-7; D is possibly TRBD2 (6 bases). CDR3 length equals 18 residues. Germline loops: CDR1 GTSNPN, CDR2 SVGIG (reference sequence).

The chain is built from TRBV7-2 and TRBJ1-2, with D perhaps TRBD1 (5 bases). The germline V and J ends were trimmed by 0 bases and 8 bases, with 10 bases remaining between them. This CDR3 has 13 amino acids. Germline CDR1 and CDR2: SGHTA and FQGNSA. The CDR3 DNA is TGTGCCAGCAGCTTAGCCGAAAAGGGGGGCTACACCTTC. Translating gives CASSLAEKGGYTF. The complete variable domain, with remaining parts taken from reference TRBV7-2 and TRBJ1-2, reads GAGVSQSPSNKVTEKGKDVELRCDPISGHTALYWYRQSLGQGLEFLIYFQGNSAPDKSGLPSDRFSAERTGGSVSTLTIQRTQQEDSAVYLCASSLAEKGGYTFGSGTRLTVV.

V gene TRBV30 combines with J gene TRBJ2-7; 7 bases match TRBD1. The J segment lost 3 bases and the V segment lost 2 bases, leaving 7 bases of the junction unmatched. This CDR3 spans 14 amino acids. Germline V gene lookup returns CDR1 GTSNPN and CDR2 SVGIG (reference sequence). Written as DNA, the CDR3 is TGTGCCTGGAGTCCGACGGGACAGAGCTACGAGCAGTACTTC. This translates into CAWSPTGQSYEQYF.

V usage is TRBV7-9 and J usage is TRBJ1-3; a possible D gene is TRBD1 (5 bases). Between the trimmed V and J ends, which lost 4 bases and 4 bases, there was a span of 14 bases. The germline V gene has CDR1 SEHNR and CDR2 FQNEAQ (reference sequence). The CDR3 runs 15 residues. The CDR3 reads CASSSAGGKGNTIYF. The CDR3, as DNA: TGTGCCAGCAGCTCTGCCGGGGGGAAAGGAAACACCATATATTTT.

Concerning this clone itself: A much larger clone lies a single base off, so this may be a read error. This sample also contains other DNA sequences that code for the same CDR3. The CDR3 spells CASIPPAGYEQYF. CDR3 in DNA: TGTGCCAGCATTCCCCCTGCCGGCTACGAGCAGTACTTC. V is TRBV28 and J is TRBJ2-7, with no clear D. CDR1 and CDR2 from the germline V gene are MDHEN and SYDVKM. This CDR3 has 13 residues. Trimming took 7 bases from V and 3 from J, leaving 13 bases between them.

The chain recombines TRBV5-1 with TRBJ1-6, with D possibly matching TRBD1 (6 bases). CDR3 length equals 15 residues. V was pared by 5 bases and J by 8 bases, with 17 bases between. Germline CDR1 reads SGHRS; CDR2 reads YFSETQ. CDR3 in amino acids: CASRRGELEDSPLHF. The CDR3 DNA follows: TGCGCCAGCAGGAGGGGGGAATTAGAAGATTCACCCCTCCACTTT. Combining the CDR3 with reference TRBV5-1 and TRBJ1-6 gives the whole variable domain KAGVTQTPRYLIKTRGQQVTLSCSPISGHRSVSWYQQTPGQGLQFLFEYFSETQRNKGNFPGRFSGRQFSNSRSEMNVSTLELGDSALYLCASRRGELEDSPLHFGNGTRLTVT.

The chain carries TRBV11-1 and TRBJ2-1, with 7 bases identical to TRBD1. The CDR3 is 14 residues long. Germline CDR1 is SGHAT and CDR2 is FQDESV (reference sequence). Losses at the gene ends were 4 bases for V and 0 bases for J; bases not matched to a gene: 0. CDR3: CASSYRGSYNEQFF. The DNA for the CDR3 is TGTGCCAGCAGCTACAGGGGCTCCTACAATGAGCAGTTCTTC.

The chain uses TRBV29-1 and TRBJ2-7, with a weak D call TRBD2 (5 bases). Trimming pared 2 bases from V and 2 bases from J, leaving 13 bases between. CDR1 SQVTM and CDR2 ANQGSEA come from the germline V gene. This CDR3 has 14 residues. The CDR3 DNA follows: TGCAGCGTTGAAACCAGCGGTATAGCCTACGAGCAGTACTTC. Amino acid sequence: CSVETSGIAYEQYF.

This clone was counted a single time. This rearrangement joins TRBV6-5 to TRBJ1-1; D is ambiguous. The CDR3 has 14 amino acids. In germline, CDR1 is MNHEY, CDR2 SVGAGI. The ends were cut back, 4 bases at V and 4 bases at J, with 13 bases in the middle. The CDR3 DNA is TGTGCCAGCAGTTCCCTAATCGAGGCCACTGAAGCTTTCTTT. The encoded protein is CASSSLIEATEAFF.

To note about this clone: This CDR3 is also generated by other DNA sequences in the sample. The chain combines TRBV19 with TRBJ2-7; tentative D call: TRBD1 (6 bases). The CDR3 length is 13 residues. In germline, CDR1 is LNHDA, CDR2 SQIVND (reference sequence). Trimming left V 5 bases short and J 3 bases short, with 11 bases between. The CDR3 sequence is CASSDRQGYEQYF. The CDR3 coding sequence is TGTGCCAGTAGTGACAGGCAGGGCTACGAGCAGTACTTC.

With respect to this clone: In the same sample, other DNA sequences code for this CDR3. The DNA for the CDR3 is TGTGCCAGCAGTTACTCCGGGGGTAACTCCTACGAGCAGTACTTC. Translated: CASSYSGGNSYEQYF. The V gene is TRBV6-5, the J gene TRBJ2-7, with a tentative D call TRBD2 (6 bases). V was trimmed by 0 bases and J by 0 bases, leaving 9 bases between them. CDR1 MNHEY and CDR2 SVGAGI come from the germline V gene. This CDR3 region has 15 residues.

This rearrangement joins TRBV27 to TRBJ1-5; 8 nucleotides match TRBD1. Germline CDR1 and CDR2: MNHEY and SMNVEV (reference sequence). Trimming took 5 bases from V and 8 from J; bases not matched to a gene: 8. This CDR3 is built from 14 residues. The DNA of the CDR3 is TGTGCCAGCAGTCCCACCAGGGGGCTCGAGCCCCAGCATTTT. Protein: CASSPTRGLEPQHF.

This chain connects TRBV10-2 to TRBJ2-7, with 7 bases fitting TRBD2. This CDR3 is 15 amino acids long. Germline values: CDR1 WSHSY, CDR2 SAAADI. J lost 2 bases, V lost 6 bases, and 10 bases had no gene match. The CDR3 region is CASRRGTDRAYEQYF. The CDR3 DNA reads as TGCGCCAGCAGGCGGGGGACGGACCGAGCCTACGAGCAGTACTTC.

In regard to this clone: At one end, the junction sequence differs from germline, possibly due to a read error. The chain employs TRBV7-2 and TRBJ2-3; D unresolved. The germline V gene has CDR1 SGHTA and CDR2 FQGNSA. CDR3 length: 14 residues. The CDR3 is CASNLGGSTDTQYF. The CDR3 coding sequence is TGTGCCAGCAACTTAGGTGGTAGCACAGATACGCAGTATTTT.

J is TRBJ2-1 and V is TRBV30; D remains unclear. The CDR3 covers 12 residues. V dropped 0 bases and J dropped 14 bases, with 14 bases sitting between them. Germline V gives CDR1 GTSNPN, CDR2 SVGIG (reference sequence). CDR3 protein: CAWSVQVGREFF. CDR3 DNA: TGTGCCTGGAGTGTACAAGTTGGCCGGGAGTTCTTC.

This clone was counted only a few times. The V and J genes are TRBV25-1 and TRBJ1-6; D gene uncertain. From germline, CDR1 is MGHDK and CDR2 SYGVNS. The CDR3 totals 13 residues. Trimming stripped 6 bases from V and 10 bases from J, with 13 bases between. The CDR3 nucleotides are TGTGCCAGCAGCTCCACGAGCAACTCACCCCTCCACTTT. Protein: CASSSTSNSPLHF.

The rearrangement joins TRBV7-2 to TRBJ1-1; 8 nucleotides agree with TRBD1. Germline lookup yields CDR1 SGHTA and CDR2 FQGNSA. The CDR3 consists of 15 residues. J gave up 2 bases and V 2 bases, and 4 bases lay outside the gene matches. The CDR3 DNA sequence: TGTGCCAGCAGCTTATTTGCAGGGGGCAACACTGAAGCTTTCTTT. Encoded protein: CASSLFAGGNTEAFF. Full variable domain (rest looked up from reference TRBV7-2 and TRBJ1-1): GAGVSQSPSNKVTEKGKDVELRCDPISGHTALYWYRQSLGQGLEFLIYFQGNSAPDKSGLPSDRFSAERTGGSVSTLTIQRTQQEDSAVYLCASSLFAGGNTEAFFGQGTRLTVV.

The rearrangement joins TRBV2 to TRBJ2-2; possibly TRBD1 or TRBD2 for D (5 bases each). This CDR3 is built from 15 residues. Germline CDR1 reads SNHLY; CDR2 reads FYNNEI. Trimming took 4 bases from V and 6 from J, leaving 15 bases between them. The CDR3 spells CASSADGRDAGELFF. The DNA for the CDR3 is TGTGCCAGCAGTGCCGACGGCCGGGACGCCGGGGAGCTGTTTTTT.

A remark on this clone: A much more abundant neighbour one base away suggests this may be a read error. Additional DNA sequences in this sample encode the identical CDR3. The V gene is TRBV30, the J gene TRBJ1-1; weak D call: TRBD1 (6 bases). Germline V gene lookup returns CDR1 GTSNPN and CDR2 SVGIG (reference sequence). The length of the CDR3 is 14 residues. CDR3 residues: CAWSRRRWDTEAFF. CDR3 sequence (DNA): TGTGCCTGGAGTAGGAGGCGTTGGGACACTGAGGCTTTCTTT.

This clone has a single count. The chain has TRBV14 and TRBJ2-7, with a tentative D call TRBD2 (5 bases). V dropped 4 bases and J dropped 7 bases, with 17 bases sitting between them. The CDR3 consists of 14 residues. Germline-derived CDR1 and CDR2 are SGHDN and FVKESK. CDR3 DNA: TGTGCCAGCAGCCCCACAAAAAGGACGGGAGAGCAGTACTTC. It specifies CASSPTKRTGEQYF.

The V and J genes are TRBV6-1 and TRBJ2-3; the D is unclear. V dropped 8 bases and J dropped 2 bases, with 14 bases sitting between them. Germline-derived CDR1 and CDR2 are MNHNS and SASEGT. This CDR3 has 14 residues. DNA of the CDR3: TGTGCCAGCCTTCTTGAGGCGTACACAGATACGCAGTATTTT. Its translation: CASLLEAYTDTQYF.

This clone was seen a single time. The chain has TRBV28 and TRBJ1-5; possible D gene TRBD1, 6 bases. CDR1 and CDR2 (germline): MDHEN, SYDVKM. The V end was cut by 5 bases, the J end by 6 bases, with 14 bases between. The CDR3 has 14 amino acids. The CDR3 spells CASSPSGDGQPQHF. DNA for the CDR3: TGTGCCAGCAGTCCGTCAGGGGATGGTCAGCCCCAGCATTTT.

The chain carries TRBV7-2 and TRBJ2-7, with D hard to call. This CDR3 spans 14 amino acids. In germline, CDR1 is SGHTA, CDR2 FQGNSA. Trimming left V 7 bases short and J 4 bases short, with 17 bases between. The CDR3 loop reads CASTPTGSRYEQYF. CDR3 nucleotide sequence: TGTGCCAGCACCCCGACTGGGTCAAGGTACGAGCAGTACTTC.

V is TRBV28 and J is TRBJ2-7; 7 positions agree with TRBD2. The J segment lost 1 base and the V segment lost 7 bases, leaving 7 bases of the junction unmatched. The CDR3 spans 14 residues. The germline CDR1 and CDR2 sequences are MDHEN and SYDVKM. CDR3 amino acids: CASKAGLPSYEQYF. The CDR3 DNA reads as TGTGCCAGCAAAGCGGGGCTCCCTTCCTACGAGCAGTACTTC. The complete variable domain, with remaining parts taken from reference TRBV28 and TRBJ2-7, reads DVKVTQSSRYLVKRTGEKVFLECVQDMDHENMFWYRQDPGLGLRLIYFSYDVKMKEKGDIPEGYSVSREKKERFSLILESASTNQTSMYLCASKAGLPSYEQYFGPGTRLTVT.

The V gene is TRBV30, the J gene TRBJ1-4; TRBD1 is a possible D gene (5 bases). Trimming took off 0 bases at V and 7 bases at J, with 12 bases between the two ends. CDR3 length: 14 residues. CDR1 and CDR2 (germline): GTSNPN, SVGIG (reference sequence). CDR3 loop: CAWSVRQGGEKLFF. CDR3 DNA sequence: TGTGCCTGGAGTGTACGCCAGGGAGGTGAAAAACTGTTTTTT.

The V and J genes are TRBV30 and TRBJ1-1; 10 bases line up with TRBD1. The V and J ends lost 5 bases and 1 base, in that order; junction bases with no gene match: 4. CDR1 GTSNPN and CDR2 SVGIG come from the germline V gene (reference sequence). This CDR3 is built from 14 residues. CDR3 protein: CAWGTGEKNTEAFF. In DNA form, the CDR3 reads TGTGCCTGGGGGACAGGGGAAAAGAACACTGAAGCTTTCTTT.

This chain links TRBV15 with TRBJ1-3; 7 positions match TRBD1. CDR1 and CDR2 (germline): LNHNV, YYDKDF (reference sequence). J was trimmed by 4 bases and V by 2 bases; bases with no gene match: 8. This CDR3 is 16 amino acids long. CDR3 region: CATSRPQTGPGNTIYF. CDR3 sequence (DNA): TGTGCCACCAGCAGACCCCAGACAGGGCCCGGAAACACCATATATTTT.

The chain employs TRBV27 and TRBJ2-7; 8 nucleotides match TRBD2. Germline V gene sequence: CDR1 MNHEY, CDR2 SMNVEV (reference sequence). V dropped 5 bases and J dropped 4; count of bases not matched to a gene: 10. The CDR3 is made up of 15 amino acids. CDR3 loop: CASSPGGGPRYEQYF. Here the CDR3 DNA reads TGTGCCAGCAGTCCCGGGGGGGGTCCAAGATACGAGCAGTACTTC.

CDR3 in DNA: TGTGCCAGCAGCGTCAGGGGGACTAGCGGTTTAAGCTCCTACAATGAGCAGTTCTTC. Translating gives CASSVRGTSGLSSYNEQFF. The chain is built from TRBV9 and TRBJ2-1, with 11 bases matching TRBD2. This CDR3 region has 19 residues. V was pared by 2 bases and J by 0 bases, with 10 bases of the junction left unmatched. The germline CDR1 and CDR2 sequences are SGDLS and YYNGEE.

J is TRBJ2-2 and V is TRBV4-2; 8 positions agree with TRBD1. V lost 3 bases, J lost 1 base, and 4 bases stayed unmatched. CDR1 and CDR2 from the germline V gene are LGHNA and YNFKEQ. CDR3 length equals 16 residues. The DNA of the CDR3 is TGTGCCAGCAGCCAGCAGGGGGCGCGGAACACCGGGGAGCTGTTTTTT. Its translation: CASSQQGARNTGELFF.

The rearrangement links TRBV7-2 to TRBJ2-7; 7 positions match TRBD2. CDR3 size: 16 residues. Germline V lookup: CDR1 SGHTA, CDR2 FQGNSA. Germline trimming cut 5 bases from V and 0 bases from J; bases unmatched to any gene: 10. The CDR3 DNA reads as TGTGCCAGCAGCGGGTGGAATGGCGGGGGCTCCTACGAGCAGTACTTC. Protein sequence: CASSGWNGGGSYEQYF. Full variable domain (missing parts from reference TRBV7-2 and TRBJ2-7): GAGVSQSPSNKVTEKGKDVELRCDPISGHTALYWYRQSLGQGLEFLIYFQGNSAPDKSGLPSDRFSAERTGGSVSTLTIQRTQQEDSAVYLCASSGWNGGGSYEQYFGPGTRLTVT.